This T cell receptor beta chain appears in the sequencing data of a study of technical replicates of blood from a handful of donors. Profiled with immunoSEQ multiplex PCR; TCRdb holds only in-frame clones, not every one. The table has 14,000 or so clones, 70% to 90% seen once. The germline CDR1 and CDR2 sequences are MNHEY and SMNVEV (reference sequence). The CDR3 is 18 residues long. Trimming removed 3 bases from V and 6 bases from J; junction bases left unmatched: 11. The chain links TRBV27 to TRBJ2-1; 13 bases align to TRBD2. The specimen sequenced was PBMCs. This clonotype was sampled from a human donor in good health. The CDR3 DNA follows: TGTGCCAGCAGTTTTAGGACTAGCGGGAGTGGGGGGCGCAATGAGCAGTTCTTC. Translated: CASSFRTSGSGGRNEQFF.